The 22 T cell receptor beta chains given below trace back to one sample, sequenced in a study of PD-L1 blockade in urothelial cancer. Some clones are missing from TCRdb's copy, which holds only in-frame ones; the method was immunoSEQ multiplex PCR. Here the sample spans approximately 50,000 clones, about 86% being singletons. As to time point: pretreatment peripheral blood. The specimen was PBMCs, collected around atezolizumab (anti-PD-L1) treatment. The receptors were sampled from a man in his sixties with urothelial cancer.

Remarks on this clone: The same CDR3 also results from other DNA sequences found in this sample. The rearrangement joins TRBV30 to TRBJ1-1, with a tentative D call TRBD1 (5 bases). V lost 2 bases to trimming and J lost 7 bases, with 35 bases between them. Germline V CDR1 and CDR2: GTSNPN, SVGIG (reference sequence). The CDR3 has 20 residues. The CDR3 region is CAWSSFTPRATVTLTVEAFF. As DNA, the CDR3 is TGTGCCTGGAGTTCTTTCACCCCCAGGGCAACAGTAACCCTAACCGTTGAAGCTTTCTTT.

V and J are TRBV2 and TRBJ2-6; D may be TRBD2 (6 bases). The ends were cut back, 5 bases at V and 0 bases at J, with 23 bases in the middle. Per germline, CDR1 SNHLY and CDR2 FYNNEI. The CDR3 is 20 residues long. The CDR3 nucleotides read TGTGCCAGCAGTAAAGAAAAGGGACTCTTAGGTAACTCTGGGGCCAACGTCCTGACTTTC. Translated, it gives CASSKEKGLLGNSGANVLTF.

This chain links TRBV18 with TRBJ1-1, with TRBD1 as a possible D gene (5 bases). Germline V gene data show CDR1 as KGHSH and CDR2 as LQKENI. Trimming took 1 base from V and 3 from J, leaving 15 bases between them. This CDR3 region has 16 residues. CDR3 nucleotide sequence: TGTGCCAGCTCACCACGGTCCGGGGGACCAGACACTGAAGCTTTCTTT. It translates to CASSPRSGGPDTEAFF.

This sequence joins TRBV18 and TRBJ2-7, with a tentative D call TRBD2 (6 bases). V lost 3 bases and J 3 bases, leaving 9 bases between the germline ends. This CDR3 contains 13 residues. The V gene's germline CDR1 is KGHSH and CDR2 LQKENI. CDR3 in DNA: TGTGCCAGCTCACCTAATAGCGGCTACGAGCAGTACTTC. Amino acids: CASSPNSGYEQYF.

The J gene is TRBJ2-2, the V gene TRBV5-1; D may be TRBD1 (6 bases). Germline CDR1 reads SGHRS; CDR2 reads YFSETQ. The V gene lost 4 bases and the J gene lost 6 bases, with 16 bases spanning the gap. There are 15 residues in the CDR3. This CDR3 reads CASSPGNRVAGELFF. The CDR3 nucleotides read TGCGCCAGCAGCCCTGGCAACAGGGTAGCCGGGGAGCTGTTTTTT.

The chain links TRBV5-4 to TRBJ2-1; tentatively, D is TRBD2 (6 bases). Deletions cut 3 bases from V and 3 bases from J, with 10 bases between. The length of the CDR3 is 14 residues. Germline V gene lookup returns CDR1 SGHNT and CDR2 YYREEE (reference sequence). CDR3 protein: CASSSGLDYNEQFF. The CDR3 DNA reads as TGTGCCAGCAGCTCGGGACTGGACTACAATGAGCAGTTCTTC.

The rearrangement links TRBV18 to TRBJ1-2, with 8 bases aligning to TRBD1. The CDR3 sequence is 13 residues long. Germline CDR1 reads KGHSH; CDR2 reads LQKENI. Trimming at V came to 3 bases and at J to 8 bases, leaving 5 bases not matched to a gene. The CDR3 DNA reads as TGTGCCAGCTCACCTTCAGGGGGCTACGGCTACACCTTC. Its translation: CASSPSGGYGYTF.

This clone was seen just once. The J gene is TRBJ2-2, the V gene TRBV19; 8 nucleotides match TRBD2. The CDR3 is 15 amino acids. Looked up from germline, CDR1 is LNHDA and CDR2 is SQIVND (reference sequence). V lost 5 bases to trimming and J lost 4 bases; unmatched junction nucleotides: 6. Here the CDR3 DNA reads TGTGCCAGTAGTGTGAGCGGGAGAGGCACCGGGGAGCTGTTTTTT. It encodes CASSVSGRGTGELFF.

The table lists this clone with a count of one. The rearrangement uses TRBV5-1 and TRBJ1-2; 8 bases line up with TRBD1. The CDR3 sequence is 14 residues long. The trim removed 1 base at V and 4 bases at J, leaving 3 bases unmatched. Germline V gene lookup returns CDR1 SGHRS and CDR2 YFSETQ. This CDR3 reads CASSLPGGTYGYTF. CDR3 nucleotide sequence: TGCGCCAGCAGCTTGCCAGGGGGCACCTATGGCTACACCTTC.

V and J are TRBV7-8 and TRBJ1-6; the D is unclear. Germline values: CDR1 SGHVS, CDR2 FQNEAQ. V gave up 2 bases and J gave up 7 bases, with 6 bases separating them. This CDR3 contains 13 residues. The CDR3 loop is CASSLRGNSPLHF. The CDR3 nucleotides are TGTGCCAGCAGCTTACGGGGAAATTCACCCCTCCACTTT.

The rearrangement uses TRBV27 and TRBJ2-3; 10 nucleotides line up with TRBD1. V lost 8 bases and J lost 5; bases outside the gene matches: 7. The CDR3 has 14 residues. Germline V gives CDR1 MNHEY, CDR2 SMNVEV (reference sequence). Here the CDR3 DNA reads TGTGCCAGCGGAGACAGGGGGCGAGGAGATACGCAGTATTTT. Translating gives CASGDRGRGDTQYF.

The chain carries TRBV19 and TRBJ2-7; 7 nucleotides match TRBD1. Unmatched junction bases numbered 14, after V lost 6 bases and J lost 3 bases. The CDR3 has 16 amino acids. CDR1 is LNHDA, CDR2 SQIVND, per germline (reference sequence). This chain's CDR3 is CASSPGPGQKLYEQYF. CDR3 nucleotide sequence: TGTGCCAGTAGCCCAGGCCCGGGACAGAAACTCTACGAGCAGTACTTC.

This chain joins TRBV5-6 and TRBJ2-7, with 10 bases lining up with TRBD2. Germline V gene lookup returns CDR1 SGHDT and CDR2 YYEEEE. The CDR3 loop spans 15 amino acids. Trimming at V came to 5 bases and at J to 0 bases, leaving 5 bases not matched to a gene. The CDR3 protein is CASSRTSGLSYEQYF. In DNA, the CDR3 is TGTGCCAGCAGTAGGACTAGCGGCCTCTCCTACGAGCAGTACTTC.

This chain connects TRBV11-2 to TRBJ1-2; D is uncertain. In germline, CDR1 is SGHAT, CDR2 FQNNGV. This CDR3 contains 14 residues. V shed 0 bases and J shed 11 bases, with 16 bases lying between them. CDR3 sequence reads: CASSLDLEGGEYTF. The CDR3 DNA is TGTGCCAGCAGCTTAGATCTCGAGGGCGGGGAATACACCTTC. Full variable domain (missing parts from reference TRBV11-2 and TRBJ1-2): EAGVAQSPRYKIIEKRQSVAFWCNPISGHATLYWYQQILGQGPKLLIQFQNNGVVDDSQLPKDRFSAERLKGVDSTLKIQPAKLEDSAVYLCASSLDLEGGEYTFGSGTRLTVV.

The V and J genes are TRBV2 and TRBJ2-3; TRBD2 matches at 8 bases. The J segment lost 0 bases and the V segment lost 2 bases, leaving 16 bases of the junction unmatched. CDR1 is SNHLY and CDR2 is FYNNEI in the germline V gene. This CDR3 contains 20 residues. CDR3 region: CASSERGGRGSGKSTDTQYF. CDR3 in DNA: TGTGCCAGCAGTGAACGTGGAGGGAGGGGTAGCGGGAAAAGCACAGATACGCAGTATTTT. Drawing the rest from reference TRBV2 and TRBJ2-3, the complete variable domain is EPEVTQTPSHQVTQMGQEVILRCVPISNHLYFYWYRQILGQKVEFLVSFYNNEISEKSEIFDDQFSVERPDGSNFTLKIRSTKLEDSAMYFCASSERGGRGSGKSTDTQYFGPGTRLTVL.

J is TRBJ1-2 and V is TRBV2, with D perhaps matching TRBD1 (6 bases). The germline CDR1 and CDR2 sequences are SNHLY and FYNNEI. V dropped 6 bases and J dropped 2 bases, with 7 bases sitting between them. CDR3 length: 12 residues. The CDR3 nucleotides are TGTGCCAGCAGGGACAGAAACTATGGCTACACCTTC. This translates into CASRDRNYGYTF.

The rearrangement uses TRBV14 and TRBJ2-3; 8 bases line up with TRBD1. This CDR3 spans 16 amino acids. Germline-derived CDR1 and CDR2 are SGHDN and FVKESK. V was clipped by 4 bases and J by 0 bases; unmatched bases: 6. CDR3 coding DNA: TGTGCCAGCAGCCGATTCGGACAGGGTAGCACAGATACGCAGTATTTT. Its translation: CASSRFGQGSTDTQYF.

The V gene is TRBV4-1, the J gene TRBJ1-3, with TRBD1 as a possible D gene (5 bases). Trimming took off 3 bases at V and 0 bases at J, with 15 bases between the two ends. The germline V gene has CDR1 MGHRA and CDR2 YSYEKL. CDR3 size: 17 residues. The CDR3 coding sequence is TGCGCCAGCAGCCATGACCCGGCAGGGCACTCTGGAAACACCATATATTTT. It encodes CASSHDPAGHSGNTIYF.

This clone was seen a handful of times. CDR3: CASSGSGSPFYNEQFF. Written as DNA, the CDR3 is TGCGCCAGCAGCGGATCCGGGTCCCCTTTCTACAATGAGCAGTTCTTC. V gene TRBV5-1 combines with J gene TRBJ2-1; D uncertain. The V and J ends lost 4 bases and 3 bases respectively, with 17 bases between them. Germline CDR1 is SGHRS and CDR2 is YFSETQ. The CDR3 extends over 16 amino acids.

This rearrangement joins TRBV5-1 to TRBJ2-7; perhaps TRBD1 as D (6 bases). Per the germline V gene, CDR1 is SGHRS and CDR2 is YFSETQ. The CDR3 consists of 13 residues. Trimming stripped 4 bases from V and 6 bases from J, with 14 bases between. This chain's CDR3 is CASSTAGEGEQYF. CDR3 nucleotides: TGCGCCAGCAGCACGGCAGGGGAAGGCGAGCAGTACTTC.

This clone has just a few counts. The chain has TRBV4-3 and TRBJ2-2; TRBD2 agrees at 7 bases. Germline CDR1 is LGHNA and CDR2 is YSLEER. J lost 2 bases, V lost 1 base, and 10 bases had no gene match. The CDR3 has 18 residues. The DNA for the CDR3 is TGCGCCAGCAGCCAAGGGCTTGTCGGGGGGTTAAACACCGGGGAGCTGTTTTTT. Protein product: CASSQGLVGGLNTGELFF.

V gene TRBV7-2 combines with J gene TRBJ2-6, with D tentatively TRBD2 (6 bases). CDR1 is SGHTA, CDR2 FQGNSA, per germline. V was cut by 0 bases and J by 0 bases, with 9 bases left in between. There are 17 residues in the CDR3. CDR3 DNA sequence: TGTGCCAGCAGCTTAGCGGGGGGACGCTCTGGGGCCAACGTCCTGACTTTC. It is translated as CASSLAGGRSGANVLTF.